Included here is one T cell receptor (beta chain) sequence, with context. A multiplex PCR was run with 60 Vbeta primers and 13 Jbeta primers. The protocol was immunoSEQ multiplex PCR, while the TCRdb copy is restricted to in-frame clones and leaves out a portion. The sample consists of some 200,000 clones, 62% of them appearing once. This entry comes from a study of cytomegalovirus exposure and HLA in healthy donors. Trimming cost V 6 bases and J 2 bases, with 14 bases left between them. The CDR3 extends over 15 amino acids. The germline V gene encodes CDR1 KGHSH and CDR2 LQKENI. The sequence came from a man aged 40-50 years in good health and CMV-seronegative. V usage is TRBV18 and J usage is TRBJ2-1, with D possibly matching TRBD1 (6 bases). Sequencing input: PBMCs. The CDR3 reads CASSYRDKAYNEQFF. Written as DNA, the CDR3 is TGTGCCAGCTCCTACCGGGACAAAGCCTACAATGAGCAGTTCTTC.